The entry below gives a single T cell receptor (beta chain) sequence along with its context. The antigen is undetermined. The CDR3 is made up of 15 amino acids. Germline-derived CDR1 and CDR2 are KGHSH and LQKENI. V lost 0 bases to trimming and J lost 2 bases, with 11 bases between them. The data stem from a study of cytomegalovirus exposure and HLA in healthy donors. Study observations and caveats: It was assumed in the presence/absence analyses that sequencing depth was roughly uniform across donors.

Primers: 60 Vbeta forward and 13 Jbeta reverse. Assay used: immunoSEQ multiplex PCR; TCRdb lists only in-frame clones, some missing. Here the sample spans some 180,000 clones, approximately 9.5% being singletons. The TCR comes from a woman under 40 in good health and CMV-seropositive. Sequenced sample: PBMCs. V usage is TRBV18 and J usage is TRBJ2-7, with a possible D match to TRBD1 (5 bases). The CDR3 region is CASSPPGDRAYEQYF. CDR3 bases: TGTGCCAGCTCACCACCTGGTGACAGAGCCTACGAGCAGTACTTC.